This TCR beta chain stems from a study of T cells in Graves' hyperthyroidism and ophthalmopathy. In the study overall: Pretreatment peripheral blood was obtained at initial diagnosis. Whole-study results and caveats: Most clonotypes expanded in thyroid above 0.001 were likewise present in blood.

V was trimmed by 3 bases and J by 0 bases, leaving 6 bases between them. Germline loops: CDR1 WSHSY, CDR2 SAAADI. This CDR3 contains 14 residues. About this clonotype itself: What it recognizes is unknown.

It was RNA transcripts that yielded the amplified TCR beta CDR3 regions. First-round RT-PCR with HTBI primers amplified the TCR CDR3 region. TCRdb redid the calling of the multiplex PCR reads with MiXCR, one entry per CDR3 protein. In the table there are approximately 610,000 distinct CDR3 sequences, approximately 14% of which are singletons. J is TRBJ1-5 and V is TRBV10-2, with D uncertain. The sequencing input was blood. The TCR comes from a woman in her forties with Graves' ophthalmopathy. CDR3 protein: CASSESNSNQPQHF. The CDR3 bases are TGCGCCAGCAGTGAAAGCAATAGCAATCAGCCCCAGCATTTT.